The entry that follows covers one TCR beta chain sequence. The target antigen is unknown. Sequenced by immunoSEQ multiplex PCR; TCRdb stores in-frame clones only, minus some. The sample lists around 510,000 clones; roughly 95% were seen once. These data are taken from a study of shared clonotypes between healthy human individuals. V lost 6 bases and J 3 bases, leaving 15 bases between the germline ends. The CDR3 covers 15 residues. Germline V lookup: CDR1 SGHRS, CDR2 YFSETQ. Study-level results: Non-shared clonotypes displayed generation probabilities falling below those of clonotypes present in all four donors.

The sequencing input was naive CD4+ T cells sorted from blood. Subset specified: CD45RA+ positively selected. The genes are TRBV5-1 and TRBJ2-2, with D perhaps TRBD1 (5 bases). The TCR sequence derives from a woman aged 30 to 39 in good health. DNA for the CDR3: TGCGCCAGCACAATCACAGGTTTAGACACCGGGGAGCTGTTTTTT. Amino acid sequence: CASTITGLDTGELFF.